The rows below give T cell receptor beta chains drawn from one sample of a study of Ad26.COV2.S vaccination and SARS-CoV-2 variants. Data came from immunoSEQ multiplex PCR; TCRdb stores just in-frame clones and leaves some out. The table lists hundreds of thousands of clones, 75% to 95% of them singletons, with 12% in the top ten. The input for sequencing was peripheral blood, taken in a trial of Ad26.COV2.S vaccine versus placebo. Every receptor here comes from a person aged 18-65 years who received the Ad26.COV2.S COVID-19 vaccine or a placebo. Each CDR3 is given with its conserved first and last residue. A D gene is named only where the DNA matches it firmly. Only part of the rows carry a size: once, few, many, or a class if the clone is expanded.

abundance	d_gene	j_gene	v_gene	CDR3aa	CDR3nt
once	TRBD1	TRBJ2-2	TRBV29-1	CSVTTGGTGELFF	TGCAGCGTGACGACAGGGGGCACCGGGGAGCTGTTTTTT
-	-	TRBJ2-3	TRBV5-1	CASVEGETDTQYF	TGCGCCAGCGTGGAGGGGGAGACAGATACGCAGTATTTT
-	-	TRBJ2-7	TRBV5-4	CASSSEGQTLPYEQYF	TGTGCCAGCAGCTCGGAGGGACAAACCTTACCCTACGAGCAGTACTTC
-	-	TRBJ2-1	TRBV27	CASSLANQYNEQFF	TGTGCCAGCAGTTTAGCTAATCAATACAATGAGCAGTTCTTC
-	-	TRBJ2-2	TRBV6-6	CASSYSGVDTGELFF	TGTGCCAGCAGTTACTCCGGGGTAGACACCGGGGAGCTGTTTTTT
-	TRBD2	TRBJ2-5	TRBV10-2	CASSSGRALGETQYF	TGCGCCAGCAGTAGCGGGAGGGCCCTTGGGGAGACCCAGTACTTC
-	-	TRBJ2-7	TRBV12-3/TRBV12-4	CASSYDPTYEQYF	TGTGCCAGCAGTTACGATCCAACCTACGAGCAGTACTTC
-	TRBD2	TRBJ2-1	TRBV6-2/TRBV6-3	CASSQRELNEQFF	TGTGCCAGCAGCCAGCGGGAACTCAATGAGCAGTTCTTC
-	-	TRBJ2-3	TRBV9	CASSAVAARTDTQYF	TGTGCCAGCAGCGCAGTAGCGGCACGCACAGATACGCAGTATTTT
once	TRBD1	TRBJ2-7	TRBV7-2	CASSPRGLYEQYF	TGTGCCAGCAGCCCCAGGGGGCTGTACGAGCAGTACTTC
-	TRBD1	TRBJ2-7	TRBV20-1	CSASPTDRTGPFEQYF	TGCAGTGCTAGTCCAACGGACCGGACAGGTCCATTCGAGCAGTACTTC
few	-	TRBJ1-5	TRBV10-3	CAINGGIGQPQHF	TGTGCCATCAATGGGGGGATCGGTCAGCCCCAGCATTTT
-	-	TRBJ2-1	TRBV6-5	CASISRTFSYNEQFF	TGTGCCAGCATATCCAGGACCTTCTCCTACAATGAGCAGTTCTTC
-	TRBD2	TRBJ2-1	TRBV28	CASSAPTSGFYNEQFF	TGTGCCAGCAGTGCCCCGACTAGCGGGTTCTACAATGAGCAGTTCTTC
-	TRBD2	TRBJ2-5	TRBV25-1	CASSPVREGLETQYF	TGTGCCAGCAGTCCCGTGCGGGAGGGATTGGAGACCCAGTACTTC
-	TRBD2	TRBJ2-1	TRBV10-3	CAISVVAGGQNEQFF	TGTGCCATCAGTGTAGTAGCGGGAGGGCAGAATGAGCAGTTCTTC
-	-	TRBJ2-1	TRBV4-3	CASSQVGNNEQFF	TGCGCCAGCAGCCAAGTGGGGAACAATGAGCAGTTCTTC
-	TRBD1	TRBJ2-1	TRBV29-1	CSVEGGTGSADEQFF	TGCAGCGTTGAAGGCGGGACAGGGTCAGCGGATGAGCAGTTCTTC
-	TRBD2	TRBJ2-7	TRBV2	CASTGTSVYEQYF	TGTGCCAGCACAGGGACTAGTGTTTACGAGCAGTACTTC
few	-	TRBJ1-5	TRBV2	CASSVRGGNQPQHF	TGTGCCAGCAGTGTTAGGGGTGGCAATCAGCCCCAGCATTTT
-	TRBD2	TRBJ2-1	TRBV6-5	CAIGSGRGYNEQFF	TGTGCCATTGGGAGCGGGAGAGGGTACAATGAGCAGTTCTTC
-	-	TRBJ2-7	TRBV20-1	CSATGSYEQYF	TGCAGTGCTACGGGATCCTACGAGCAGTACTTC
-	TRBD1	TRBJ1-2	TRBV7-2	CASSFGTGANGYTF	TGTGCCAGCAGCTTCGGGACAGGGGCGAATGGCTACACCTTC
-	TRBD2	TRBJ2-7	TRBV19	CASRVSGTSVYEQYF	TGTGCCAGTAGGGTTTCCGGGACTAGCGTCTACGAGCAGTACTTC
-	-	TRBJ2-1	TRBV7-8	CASSLAGDWEQFF	TGTGCCAGCAGCTTAGCGGGAGACTGGGAGCAGTTCTTC
-	-	TRBJ2-1	TRBV5-1	CASSPRQLGDNEQFF	TGCGCCAGCAGCCCACGACAGCTGGGGGACAATGAGCAGTTCTTC
-	-	TRBJ2-3	TRBV3-1/TRBV3-2	CASSQPLGERTDTQYF	TGTGCCAGCAGCCAGCCCCTAGGGGAGCGCACAGATACGCAGTATTTT
-	TRBD1	TRBJ2-7	TRBV10-3	CAISQGRGSYEQYF	TGTGCCATCAGTCAAGGCAGGGGGTCCTACGAGCAGTACTTC
-	TRBD2	TRBJ2-1	TRBV13	CASSPGTSGANEQFF	TGTGCCAGCAGCCCCGGGACTAGCGGGGCGAATGAGCAGTTCTTC
-	TRBD1	TRBJ1-6	TRBV5-3	CARSPTQGASYNSPLHF	TGTGCCAGAAGCCCAACACAGGGGGCATCCTATAATTCACCCCTCCACTTT
-	TRBD1	TRBJ2-7	TRBV5-8	CASSFTGAGALYEQYF	TGTGCCAGCAGCTTCACAGGGGCCGGTGCGTTATACGAGCAGTACTTC
-	-	TRBJ1-4	TRBV14	CASSLLTAPNEKLFF	TGTGCCAGCAGCCTTCTGACTGCCCCTAATGAAAAACTGTTTTTT
-	-	TRBJ2-7	TRBV30	CAWSSLREQYF	TGTGCCTGGAGCTCCCTCAGAGAGCAGTACTTC
-	TRBD1	TRBJ2-1	TRBV27	CASSKPGTGIYNEQFF	TGTGCCAGCAGTAAACCCGGGACAGGGATCTACAATGAGCAGTTCTTC
-	-	TRBJ1-2	TRBV6-5	CASSYSLPSGYTF	TGTGCCAGCAGTTACTCGTTACCCTCTGGCTACACCTTC
once	TRBD2	TRBJ2-2	TRBV18	CASSPSGTSNTGELFF	TGTGCCAGCTCACCTAGTGGGACTAGTAACACCGGGGAGCTGTTTTTT
-	-	TRBJ2-2	TRBV10-2	CASSEGGSTGELFF	TGCGCCAGCAGTGAGGGGGGGTCCACCGGGGAGCTGTTTTTT
-	TRBD1	TRBJ2-3	TRBV5-1	CASSVVQGTDTQYF	TGCGCCAGCAGCGTGGTACAGGGGACAGATACGCAGTATTTT
-	-	TRBJ1-3	TRBV7-8	CASSPRQPGNTIYF	TGTGCCAGCAGCCCAAGACAGCCCGGAAACACCATATATTTT
-	TRBD2	TRBJ2-1	TRBV7-8	CASSVGLAAAYNEQFF	TGTGCCAGCAGCGTTGGACTAGCGGCAGCCTACAATGAGCAGTTCTTC
-	-	TRBJ2-1	TRBV9	CASSVEAALNEQFF	TGTGCCAGCAGCGTAGAAGCGGCCCTGAATGAGCAGTTCTTC
-	-	TRBJ2-7	TRBV6-5	CASSPGRGVSYEQYF	TGTGCCAGCAGTCCGGGACGGGGAGTATCCTACGAGCAGTACTTC
-	TRBD2	TRBJ2-4	TRBV18	CASSPTLGGENIQYF	TGTGCCAGCTCACCAACACTGGGGGGGGAAAACATTCAGTACTTC
once	TRBD1	TRBJ1-6	TRBV7-6	CASSRGTGGNSPLHF	TGTGCCAGCAGCCGAGGGACAGGGGGCAATTCACCCCTCCACTTT
-	-	TRBJ2-3	TRBV27	CASQATTDTQYF	TGTGCCAGTCAAGCGACCACAGATACGCAGTATTTT
-	-	TRBJ1-1	TRBV29-1	CSVDSIGGSTEAFF	TGCAGCGTTGACTCTATCGGGGGGTCGACTGAAGCTTTCTTT
-	-	TRBJ2-7	TRBV27	CASSPGFPYEQYF	TGTGCCAGCAGTCCAGGGTTCCCCTACGAGCAGTACTTC
-	-	TRBJ1-4	TRBV4-1	CASSQVAVGEKLFF	TGCGCCAGCAGCCAGGTCGCGGTAGGTGAAAAACTGTTTTTT
-	-	TRBJ1-1	TRBV2	CASEYSFMNTEAFF	TGTGCCAGCGAATATAGTTTCATGAACACTGAAGCTTTCTTT
once	-	TRBJ2-5	TRBV4-1	CASSQQVRGEEETQYF	TGCGCCAGCAGCCAACAGGTCAGGGGGGAAGAAGAGACCCAGTACTTC
once	-	TRBJ1-1	TRBV7-2	CASSLILNTEAFF	TGTGCCAGCAGCTTAATCTTGAACACTGAAGCTTTCTTT
few	TRBD1	TRBJ1-5	TRBV15	CATSPAGTARFSNQPQHF	TGTGCCACCAGCCCAGCGGGGACAGCAAGATTCAGCAATCAGCCCCAGCATTTT
once	TRBD1	TRBJ1-1	TRBV10-3	CAISGGQLNTEAFF	TGTGCCATCAGTGGGGGACAGTTGAACACTGAAGCTTTCTTT
-	TRBD2	TRBJ2-7	TRBV11-2	CASSLGLALHEQYF	TGTGCCAGCAGCTTAGGACTAGCCCTGCACGAGCAGTACTTC
-	-	TRBJ1-6	TRBV7-9	CASSLAGGDSPLHF	TGTGCCAGCAGCTTAGCGGGGGGCGATTCACCCCTCCACTTT
-	-	TRBJ2-1	TRBV12-3/TRBV12-4	CASFNAYNEQFF	TGTGCCAGCTTTAATGCCTACAATGAGCAGTTCTTC
-	-	TRBJ2-1	TRBV28	CASSLNPGRRYNEQFF	TGTGCCAGCAGTTTAAATCCGGGGCGACGCTACAATGAGCAGTTCTTC
-	-	TRBJ1-2	TRBV29-1	CSGGGDYGYTF	TGCAGCGGGGGAGGGGACTATGGCTACACCTTC
-	-	TRBJ2-7	TRBV27	CASSLSQGVGEQYF	TGTGCCAGCAGTTTATCGCAGGGAGTTGGGGAGCAGTACTTC